This TCR beta chain appears in the sequencing data of a study of blood T cell repertoires in COVID-19. In the study overall: The analysed material was cDNA or gDNA that came from T cells, B-cell-depleted T cells, or PBMCs.

Trimming removed 3 bases from V and 3 bases from J, with 12 bases in between. This CDR3 is 13 amino acids long. Germline CDR1 reads DFQATT; CDR2 reads SNEGSKA (reference sequence). TCRdb's copy holds only in-frame clones and misses some; the assay was immunoSEQ multiplex PCR. This sample carries approximately 530,000 clones, 70% to 90% of them seen once, and the ten largest clones take around 7.8%. The sequence derives from a woman between 45 and 65 years old with COVID-19, enrolled during active disease. This chain uses TRBV20-1 with TRBJ2-7; D possibly corresponds to TRBD1 (5 bases). Sequenced: peripheral blood. The CDR3 loop reads CSASTGGNYEQYF. For the CDR3, the DNA is TGCAGTGCTAGTACAGGCGGAAACTACGAGCAGTACTTC.